This TCR beta chain comes out of a study of T cells in Graves' hyperthyroidism and ophthalmopathy (dated by TCRdb to between 2018 and 2020). Study-level background: Peripheral blood samples were taken at initial diagnosis, before any treatment was given. A discovery cohort of roughly 100 patients, 43 with Graves' ophthalmopathy and 55 to 65 with stable Graves' hyperthyroidism, was used to find distinguishing TCR V-J signatures. TCR Vbeta CDR3 sequencing of approximately 140 peripheral blood samples (under 45 ophthalmopathy, roughly 74 hyperthyroidism and some 17 progressor patients) is reported in the paper. Once sampling was done, hyperthyroidism patients were given methimazole at a starting dose of 30 mg daily, whereas ophthalmopathy patients were given high-dose intravenous methylprednisolone. The study also compared thyroid tissue and blood T-cell repertoires from about 6 Graves' hyperthyroidism patients. Prospective prediction of ophthalmopathy was tested in an independent validation cohort of some 20 hyperthyroidism patients and 17 patients who later progressed to ophthalmopathy. For training and testing, the 100 or so patients in the discovery cohort were randomly divided in a 7:3 ratio.

CDR1 and CDR2 (LGHDT, YNNKEL) derive from the germline V gene (reference sequence). The V end loses 1 base and the J end loses 2 bases, and a stretch of 8 bases separates them. CDR3 length: 14 amino acids, cysteine to phenylalanine. CDR3 DNA is the only sequence kept; it has 42 bases, read in frame from the first base. Comments on this clonotype: This receptor's antigen is unknown. The input lacks base qualities; no much larger clone sits a single base away.

Points the paper makes about the study in general: In validation, progression to ophthalmopathy was predicted by the model with 70.59% sensitivity and roughly 76% specificity, a median of approximately 6.5 months before onset. Most expanded thyroid clonotypes (frequency above 0.001) were also found in blood, which suggests that blood repertoires may mirror thyroid immune responses. Ophthalmopathy was separated from stable hyperthyroidism by a 13 V-J signature model, with roughly 88% sensitivity and 81% to 82% specificity obtained in cross-validation and 80%/75% obtained in testing. Sample size was not statistically predetermined, and blinding of investigators to group allocation was not performed.

The TCR beta CDR3 regions were amplified from RNA transcripts. A first-round RT-PCR of the TCR CDR3 used the HTBI primer set with the Qiagen OneStep RT-PCR kit. Libraries were constructed in a second round of multiplex PCR, after which size selection and purification were carried out. Libraries were sequenced paired-end with 100 bp reads on an Illumina HiSeq2000. The published analysis was carried out like this. Raw data were processed with SOAPnuke, discarding reads with adapters, uncalled bases, mean Phred below 15, or no exact constant-primer or identifier match. COPE v1.2.5 was used to merge high-quality paired reads, and clonotypes were defined as unique nucleotide sequences. MiTCR v1.1 was used to align the clonotypes against IMGT TRBV, TRBD and TRBJ reference segments. Analysis was restricted to V-J combinations with a frequency above 0.0001, which covered about 99% of repertoires. The TCS score was defined as F50 (clonal expansion) divided by E x V (chaos), with BLOSUM62-based TCRdist calculated between CDR3 peptides within each V-J. Welch's t-statistics and random forest reduced 500 to 550 V-J features to 13, which were used in a naive Bayes classifier (R e1071). The public reads were quality trimmed at Q25 with fastp and then assembled into clones with MiXCR by TCRdb, keeping productive beta chains. CDR3 protein sequences are deduplicated, and each keeps its most common genes and DNA. The authors' filters were not applied to this entry. The sample table lists 500,000 to 800,000 distinct CDR3 sequences, around 13% of them with a count of one. Under 15% of the sample comes from the top ten.

In the ophthalmopathy patients, disease was moderately to severely active, with a Clinical Activity Score of 3 or more, a NOSPECS grade of 4 or more, and a duration of less than 3 months. Exclusion was applied to patients with uncontrolled infections, other autoimmune diseases, pregnancy or lactation. Diagnoses relied on clinical symptoms, serum thyroxine and TRAb, thyroid ultrasound and orbital computed tomography. PBMCs were isolated from more than 9 ml of fresh peripheral blood by Ficoll-Paque density gradient centrifugation. Total RNA was extracted with Trizol reagent, and quality was checked on an Agilent 2100 Bioanalyzer.

The sequence links TRBV3-1 to TRBJ1-2, with the D segment identity uncertain. The sequence came from a woman aged 45-59 years with Graves' ophthalmopathy. Material: blood. The DNA sequence reads TGTGCCAGCAGCCAAGGCTGGGTGAACTATGGCTACACCTTC. It codes for CASSQGWVNYGYTF. Outside the CDR3, residues come from the reference TRBV3-1 and TRBJ1-2 proteins, so the full variable domain is: DTAVSQTPKYLVTQMGNDKSIKCEQNLGHDTMYWYKQDSKKFLKIMFSYNNKELIINETVPNRFSPKSPDKAHLNLHINSLELGDSAVYFCASSQGWVNYGYTFGSGTRLTVV.